This entry lists 28 T cell receptor beta chains sequenced from one sample in a study of control samples from healthy donors and cancer patients. Profiling relied on immunoSEQ multiplex PCR, and the TCRdb table lists in-frame clones only, not all of them. The repertoire consists of about 92,000 clones, with roughly 78% occurring once and the leading ten covering roughly 9.8%. Sequenced input: blood. The origin of the receptors is a woman between 55 and 75 years old in good health.

The chain recombines TRBV14 with TRBJ2-7; D assignment may be TRBD1 or TRBD2 (5 bases each). Trimming took 5 bases from V and 6 from J, leaving 20 bases between them. Germline V CDR1 and CDR2: SGHDN, FVKESK. This CDR3 has 15 amino acids. This CDR3 reads CASSEPGRGSTEQYF. DNA of the CDR3: TGTGCCAGCAGCGAACCGGGACGGGGTTCTACCGAGCAGTACTTC.

This clone was seen a handful of times. V usage is TRBV14 and J usage is TRBJ1-6, with D possibly TRBD1 on 5 matching bases. The CDR3 contains 13 residues. Germline V gene sequence: CDR1 SGHDN, CDR2 FVKESK. Trimming cost V 8 bases and J 8 bases, with 13 bases left between them. CDR3 amino acids: CASGGQGDSPLHF. CDR3 in DNA: TGTGCCAGCGGAGGGCAGGGAGATTCACCCCTCCACTTT.

The chain recombines TRBV29-1 with TRBJ1-1; D is perhaps TRBD1 (5 bases). CDR1 SQVTM and CDR2 ANQGSEA come from the germline V gene. Trimming left V 7 bases short and J 1 base short, with 13 bases between. The CDR3 covers 13 residues. CDR3 amino acids: CSGRDPRNTEAFF. The CDR3 bases are TGCAGCGGACGGGACCCACGGAACACTGAAGCTTTCTTT. The complete variable domain, with remaining parts taken from reference TRBV29-1 and TRBJ1-1, reads SAVISQKPSRDICQRGTSLTIQCQVDSQVTMMFWYRQQPGQSLTLIATANQGSEATYESGFVIDKFPISRPNLTFSTLTVSNMSPEDSSIYLCSGRDPRNTEAFFGQGTRLTVV.

V gene TRBV5-1 combines with J gene TRBJ2-1, with D perhaps being TRBD1 or TRBD2 (5 bases each). Trimming took 4 bases from V and 4 from J, leaving 18 bases between them. The CDR3 contains 16 residues. Germline CDR1 is SGHRS and CDR2 is YFSETQ. CDR3: CASSLPQATGYNEQFF. The DNA for the CDR3 is TGCGCCAGCAGCCTCCCACAGGCTACGGGATACAATGAGCAGTTCTTC.

V gene TRBV5-8 combines with J gene TRBJ1-6, with a possible D match to TRBD1 (6 bases). The CDR3 spans 17 residues. Trimming shortened V by 0 bases and J by 7 bases, and 17 bases separated the two germline ends. Germline loops: CDR1 SGHTS, CDR2 YDEGEE. CDR3 amino acids: CASSLGATGKGNSPLHF. CDR3 DNA: TGTGCCAGCAGCTTGGGGGCAACAGGGAAAGGGAATTCACCCCTCCACTTT. The full variable domain, completed using reference TRBV5-8 and TRBJ1-6, is EAGVTQSPTHLIKTRGQQATLRCSPISGHTSVYWYQQALGLGLQFLLWYDEGEERNRGNFPPRFSGRQFPNYSSELNVNALELEDSALYLCASSLGATGKGNSPLHFGNGTRLTVT.

The CDR3 region has the DNA TGTGCCAGCAGCTTAGGCTGGGGGGGTAGCAATCAGCCCCAGCATTTT. It translates to CASSLGWGGSNQPQHF. V usage is TRBV13 and J usage is TRBJ1-5; D may be TRBD1 (5 bases). The CDR3 loop spans 16 amino acids. Germline V CDR1 and CDR2: PRHDT, FYEKMQ (reference sequence). V lost 0 bases and J 0 bases, leaving 9 bases between the germline ends.

The V gene is TRBV28, the J gene TRBJ2-5, with D perhaps TRBD2 (6 bases). Germline CDR1 and CDR2: MDHEN and SYDVKM. CDR3 size: 12 residues. V was pared by 5 bases and J by 5 bases, with 9 bases between. CDR3: CASSRGVETQYF. CDR3 coding DNA: TGTGCCAGCAGTCGCGGGGTCGAGACCCAGTACTTC.

The gene calls are TRBV5-4 and TRBJ1-1, with a weak D call TRBD1 (5 bases). Germline CDR1 SGHNT, CDR2 YYREEE (reference sequence). Trimming took 6 bases from V and 3 from J, leaving 15 bases between them. The CDR3 has 14 residues. For the CDR3, the DNA is TGTGCCAGCAACAGGCGGGACCGAGACACTGAAGCTTTCTTT. It translates to CASNRRDRDTEAFF.

This chain links TRBV9 with TRBJ2-1; TRBD1 is a possible D gene (6 bases). The ends were cut back, 0 bases at V and 7 bases at J, with 14 bases in the middle. The CDR3 has 15 amino acids. CDR1 and CDR2 from the germline V gene are SGDLS and YYNGEE. CDR3 coding DNA: TGTGCCAGCAGCGTAGGTCAGGGGTTTAGGAATGAGCAGTTCTTC. Translation gives CASSVGQGFRNEQFF.

The rearrangement uses TRBV6-5 and TRBJ1-1; D is possibly TRBD1 (6 bases). The CDR3 runs 13 residues. Trimming took 10 bases from V and 3 from J, leaving 15 bases between them. Germline V gene sequence: CDR1 MNHEY, CDR2 SVGAGI. CDR3 in amino acids: CATEDRLYTEAFF. The CDR3 DNA follows: TGTGCCACCGAGGACAGATTATACACTGAAGCTTTCTTT.

This rearrangement joins TRBV11-3 to TRBJ2-5, with 9 positions matching TRBD2. V shed 5 bases and J 6 bases; nucleotides not matched to a gene: 13. Germline V gene lookup returns CDR1 SGHNT and CDR2 YENEEA. CDR3 length: 16 residues. The CDR3 region is CASSAGEVAGAKTQYF. CDR3 nucleotides: TGTGCCAGCAGCGCCGGGGAGGTAGCGGGAGCAAAGACCCAGTACTTC. The complete variable domain, with remaining parts taken from reference TRBV11-3 and TRBJ2-5, reads EAGVVQSPRYKIIEKKQPVAFWCNPISGHNTLYWYLQNLGQGPELLIRYENEEAVDDSQLPKDRFSAERLKGVDSTLKIQPAELGDSAVYLCASSAGEVAGAKTQYFGPGTRLLVL.

The chain links TRBV19 to TRBJ1-5; the match to TRBD1 covers 8 bases. Losses at the gene ends were 5 bases for V and 2 bases for J; bases not matched to a gene: 8. This CDR3 is built from 16 residues. Germline V lookup: CDR1 LNHDA, CDR2 SQIVND (reference sequence). The CDR3 bases are TGTGCCAGTAGTGCCCGGGACAGGTGGGGCAATCAGCCCCAGCATTTT. Translating it yields CASSARDRWGNQPQHF.

The chain joins TRBV4-2 to TRBJ2-3; 10 nucleotides agree with TRBD2. The CDR3 covers 15 residues. V lost 6 bases and J lost 0; bases outside the gene matches: 3. Looked up from germline, CDR1 is LGHNA and CDR2 is YNFKEQ. The CDR3 reads CASSRTSGSTDTQYF. The DNA for the CDR3 is TGTGCCAGCAGTCGGACTAGCGGAAGCACAGATACGCAGTATTTT.

The gene calls are TRBV4-3 and TRBJ1-4; no definite D call. Germline assignment: CDR1 LGHNA and CDR2 YSLEER. V shed 2 bases and J shed 0 bases, with 7 bases lying between them. The CDR3 has 15 residues. CDR3 DNA: TGCGCCAGCAGCCAATCCGGAGCAACTAATGAAAAACTGTTTTTT. Amino acid sequence: CASSQSGATNEKLFF.

This clone turned up a few times. This chain connects TRBV11-1 to TRBJ2-7; 10 bases are a match to TRBD2. The CDR3 runs to 14 residues. V shed 5 bases, J shed 7 bases, and the junction held 8 bases outside the gene matches. Germline values: CDR1 SGHAT, CDR2 FQDESV (reference sequence). In DNA form, the CDR3 reads TGTGCCAGCAGCGAAGCGGGAGGGCCTCGGGAGCAGTACTTC. Its translation: CASSEAGGPREQYF. The full variable domain, in which reference TRBV11-1 and TRBJ2-7 provide the parts outside the CDR3, is EAEVAQSPRYKITEKSQAVAFWCDPISGHATLYWYRQILGQGPELLVQFQDESVVDDSQLPKDRFSAERLKGVDSTLKIQPAELGDSAMYLCASSEAGGPREQYFGPGTRLTVT.

The rearrangement uses TRBV5-1 and TRBJ1-2; D may be TRBD1 (5 bases). Trimming removed 4 bases from V and 8 bases from J, with 15 bases in between. In germline, CDR1 is SGHRS, CDR2 YFSETQ. The CDR3 has 13 amino acids. Written as DNA, the CDR3 is TGCGCCAGCAGCGTCCGGGGGACCCAAGGCTACACCTTC. Translated: CASSVRGTQGYTF. Combining the CDR3 with reference TRBV5-1 and TRBJ1-2 gives the whole variable domain KAGVTQTPRYLIKTRGQQVTLSCSPISGHRSVSWYQQTPGQGLQFLFEYFSETQRNKGNFPGRFSGRQFSNSRSEMNVSTLELGDSALYLCASSVRGTQGYTFGSGTRLTVV.

The rearrangement joins TRBV29-1 to TRBJ1-2; D ambiguous. Germline loops: CDR1 SQVTM, CDR2 ANQGSEA. Trimming left V 0 bases short and J 5 bases short, with 7 bases between. This CDR3 contains 12 residues. CDR3 DNA: TGCAGCGTTGAAGATCGGATTTATGGCTACACCTTC. It codes for CSVEDRIYGYTF. The full variable domain, its missing parts supplied by reference TRBV29-1 and TRBJ1-2, is SAVISQKPSRDICQRGTSLTIQCQVDSQVTMMFWYRQQPGQSLTLIATANQGSEATYESGFVIDKFPISRPNLTFSTLTVSNMSPEDSSIYLCSVEDRIYGYTFGSGTRLTVV.

The J gene is TRBJ1-3, the V gene TRBV7-6; D gene unclear. V gave up 1 base and J gave up 0 bases, with 7 bases separating them. CDR1 and CDR2 (germline): SGHVS, FNYEAQ. The CDR3 totals 15 residues. CDR3 DNA sequence: TGTGCCAGCAGCTTAGACCCAACCTCTGGAAACACCATATATTTT. It is translated as CASSLDPTSGNTIYF.

This chain uses TRBV6-5 with TRBJ1-1; possible D gene TRBD1, 5 bases. The CDR3 has 14 residues. V lost 6 bases and J lost 8, with 19 bases in between. Germline CDR1 MNHEY, CDR2 SVGAGI. CDR3: CASSSGFGAVEAFF. The CDR3 bases are TGTGCCAGCAGCTCAGGGTTTGGCGCCGTGGAAGCTTTCTTT.

The chain is built from TRBV12-3 or TRBV12-4 and TRBJ1-2, with a possible D match to TRBD1 (6 bases). The length of the CDR3 is 13 residues. Between the trimmed V and J ends, which lost 6 bases and 5 bases, there was a span of 13 bases. Written as DNA, the CDR3 is TGTGCCAGCAGGGCACAGGGAGGGTATGGCTACACCTTC. Translating it yields CASRAQGGYGYTF.

The chain recombines TRBV7-8 with TRBJ2-1; either TRBD1 or TRBD2 may fit D (6 bases each). Trimming took off 4 bases at V and 9 bases at J, with 10 bases between the two ends. CDR3 length: 12 amino acids. The germline gives CDR1 SGHVS, CDR2 FQNEAQ. Here the CDR3 reads CASSWGAGEQFF. The DNA of the CDR3 is TGTGCCAGCAGCTGGGGGGCCGGTGAGCAGTTCTTC.

The rearrangement joins TRBV11-2 to TRBJ2-5, with 10 bases fitting TRBD2. The CDR3 totals 14 residues. Germline CDR1 and CDR2: SGHAT and FQNNGV. With 4 bases clipped from V and 5 bases from J, the junction kept 4 bases outside the gene matches. CDR3 residues: CASSYGLAVETQYF. As DNA, the CDR3 is TGTGCCAGCAGCTACGGACTAGCGGTCGAGACCCAGTACTTC.

The CDR3 nucleotides read TGTGCCAGCAGTGAGCAGTACAGCACTTATGGCTACACCTTC. Its translation: CASSEQYSTYGYTF. V usage is TRBV2 and J usage is TRBJ1-2; the D is unclear. The V and J ends lost 3 bases and 5 bases respectively, with 13 bases between them. The CDR3 is 14 amino acids. The germline V gene has CDR1 SNHLY and CDR2 FYNNEI.

The chain recombines TRBV7-2 with TRBJ2-5, with 9 bases identical to TRBD2. Germline trimming cut 6 bases from V and 1 base from J; bases unmatched to any gene: 3. The CDR3 is 14 amino acids. Germline-derived CDR1 and CDR2 are SGHTA and FQGNSA. CDR3 nucleotide sequence: TGTGCCAGCAGTCCTAGCGGGGCCCAAGAGACCCAGTACTTC. It yields the protein CASSPSGAQETQYF.

This clone was recorded once. This chain joins TRBV5-4 and TRBJ2-7, with 8 nucleotides matching TRBD2. Germline CDR1 reads SGHNT; CDR2 reads YYREEE (reference sequence). The CDR3 contains 15 residues. The V and J ends lost 4 bases and 6 bases, in that order; junction bases with no gene match: 12. The CDR3 DNA is TGTGCCAGCAGCAACAAAGCGGGAGTAGAATCCGAGCAGTACTTC. This codes for CASSNKAGVESEQYF.

J is TRBJ1-5 and V is TRBV5-8; possibly TRBD1 for D (6 bases). V lost 4 bases to trimming and J lost 1 base, with 12 bases between them. The CDR3 has 15 amino acids. Per the germline V gene, CDR1 is SGHTS and CDR2 is YDEGEE. CDR3 sequence: CASSVNQGSNQPQHF. The CDR3 DNA follows: TGTGCCAGCAGCGTAAATCAGGGGAGCAATCAGCCCCAGCATTTT.

This clone is a singleton in its sample. The chain has TRBV27 and TRBJ1-5; perhaps TRBD1 as D (5 bases). Germline CDR1 MNHEY, CDR2 SMNVEV (reference sequence). The CDR3 is 15 residues long. Trimming shortened V by 1 base and J by 0 bases, and 7 bases separated the two germline ends. The CDR3: CASSLWGNSNQPQHF. Written as DNA, the CDR3 is TGTGCCAGCAGTTTATGGGGCAATAGCAATCAGCCCCAGCATTTT.

This clone is a singleton in its sample. Other DNA variants within this sample encode the same CDR3. This chain links TRBV7-2 with TRBJ1-2; weak D call: TRBD1 (6 bases). Trimming cost V 1 base and J 8 bases, with 14 bases left between them. The CDR3 has 14 amino acids. Germline V gene data show CDR1 as SGHTA and CDR2 as FQGNSA. The CDR3 region is CASSLVWGPGGYTF. CDR3 coding DNA: TGTGCCAGCAGCTTAGTATGGGGGCCGGGGGGCTACACCTTC.